This T cell receptor (beta chain) appears in the sequencing data of a study of regulatory T cells in long-lasting Graves disease. This clonotype appeared many times. Time point described: newly diagnosed GD, antithyroid drugs for less than 3 months. PBMC RNA served as the TCR library source. Arm-PCR of CDR3 regions with iRepertoire HTBI primers generated TCR beta libraries. TCRdb reanalysed the multiplex PCR reads using MiXCR and keeps one entry per CDR3 protein. The sample comprises 200,000 to 250,000 distinct CDR3 sequences, 15% to 20% of which are singletons, and around 20% rests with the top ten. V shed 6 bases and J shed 6 bases, with 11 bases lying between them. The CDR3 is 13 amino acids.

The chain uses TRBV12-3 or TRBV12-4 and TRBJ2-2; D is unclear. Sequencing used peripheral blood mononuclear cells (PBMCs), obtained at new diagnosis, from a patient treated with antithyroid drugs. The source is a female donor with Graves disease. The CDR3 bases are TGTGCCAGCAGCTTCGTGGTACCCGGGGAGCTGTTTTTT. It yields the protein CASSFVVPGELFF.